Listed below are T cell receptor beta chains from one sample, sequenced in a study of blood T cell repertoires in COVID-19. Data came from immunoSEQ multiplex PCR; TCRdb stores just in-frame clones and leaves some out. The table lists approximately 300,000 clones, around 91% of them singletons. Input material: peripheral blood. These receptors were obtained from a woman between 40 and 55 years old with COVID-19, enrolled during active disease. CDR3s include the opening cysteine and the closing phenylalanine or tryptophan. The D gene is left open where the match is weak. Clone size is stated in some rows and not others, as once, few, many or a class when expanded.

D,size,V,J,DNA,CDR3
NA,NA,TRBV18,TRBJ1-1,TGTGCCAGCTCACCCAGGGACGGGGGCACTGAAGCTTTCTTT,CASSPRDGGTEAFF
TRBD1,NA,TRBV5-4,TRBJ2-7,TGTGCCAGCAGCCAAAACCGGGACAGGGGTTCCTACGAGCAGTACTTC,CASSQNRDRGSYEQYF
NA,few,TRBV2,TRBJ1-1,TGTGCCAGCAGTGAAGCGTTGGGGGGCACTGAAGCTTTCTTT,CASSEALGGTEAFF
NA,NA,TRBV2,TRBJ2-7,TGTGCCACTCGGTCCGAACAGGGTCTCCACGAGCAGTACTTC,CATRSEQGLHEQYF
TRBD2,NA,TRBV19,TRBJ2-7,TGTGCCAGTAGCCCTGAGCGGGAGGGCCTCTACGAGCAGTACTTC,CASSPEREGLYEQYF
NA,NA,TRBV6-2/TRBV6-3,TRBJ2-6,TGTGCCAGCAGTAACTCCTCCTCTGGGGCCAACGTCCTGACTTTC,CASSNSSSGANVLTF
NA,NA,TRBV9,TRBJ2-1,TGTGCCAGCAGCGCCCCGGGAGTACTCAATGAGCAGTTCTTC,CASSAPGVLNEQFF
TRBD1,NA,TRBV5-6,TRBJ2-1,TGTGCCAGCAGCTTCCCGGGACAGGGGGCGCCTAATGAGCAGTTCTTC,CASSFPGQGAPNEQFF
NA,NA,TRBV3-1/TRBV3-2,TRBJ2-3,TGTGCCAGCAGCCCCCTAGTTAGCACAGATACGCAGTATTTT,CASSPLVSTDTQYF
NA,NA,TRBV2,TRBJ1-1,TGTGCCAGCAGTGAAGGTAGAGGCAACACTGAAGCTTTCTTT,CASSEGRGNTEAFF
TRBD1,NA,TRBV9,TRBJ1-2,TGTGCCAGCAGCGTAGTTCAGGGGGCGTCGGGTGGCTACACCTTC,CASSVVQGASGGYTF
TRBD1,few,TRBV10-3,TRBJ2-7,TGTGCCATCAGTGTATCAGGGGGCTACGAGCAGTACTTC,CAISVSGGYEQYF
TRBD1,once,TRBV28,TRBJ1-1,TGTGCCAGCAGCCCCCTCGGACAGGGCCGAGTCCGTGAAGCTTTCTTT,CASSPLGQGRVREAFF
NA,NA,TRBV12-3/TRBV12-4,TRBJ1-2,TGTGCCAGCAGTTTCACTATTGGCTACACCTTC,CASSFTIGYTF
NA,NA,TRBV29-1,TRBJ2-7,TGCAGCGTTGAAGTTCTCGGCGGTACCTACGAGCAGTACTTC,CSVEVLGGTYEQYF
NA,NA,TRBV4-3,TRBJ1-5,TGCGCCAGCAGCCAAAGACTCGAAAGCGGGGGTGTGGGTCAGCCCCAGCATTTT,CASSQRLESGGVGQPQHF
TRBD1,NA,TRBV5-1,TRBJ2-3,TGCGCCAGCAGCTCGACAGGGGAAGTCGGGGATACGCAGTATTTT,CASSSTGEVGDTQYF
NA,NA,TRBV7-9,TRBJ2-7,TGTGCCAGCAGCTTCTCCGGGAGCCAGTACGAGCAGTACTTC,CASSFSGSQYEQYF
NA,NA,TRBV28,TRBJ1-5,TGTGCCAGCAGTAGTGGGCCGGCGGGTATTGGTAGCAATCAGCCCCAGCATTTT,CASSSGPAGIGSNQPQHF
NA,NA,TRBV19,TRBJ2-7,TGTGCCAGTAGTTCGTCGACTGGTCTCTACGAGCAGTACTTC,CASSSSTGLYEQYF
NA,NA,TRBV28,TRBJ1-6,TGTGCAGTCACGGTCTCCTATAATTCACCCCTCCACTTT,CAVTVSYNSPLHF
NA,once,TRBV6-4,TRBJ1-3,TGTGCCAGCTGGCGGAGATTTCTCTCTGGAAACACCATATATTTT,CASWRRFLSGNTIYF
NA,NA,TRBV4-3,TRBJ1-6,TGCGCCAGCAGCCAAGATTGGAGGGACTCACCCCTCCACTTT,CASSQDWRDSPLHF
NA,once,TRBV18,TRBJ1-2,TGTGCCAGCTCACCGAGATCCCAGACAGATGGCTACACCTTC,CASSPRSQTDGYTF
TRBD2,NA,TRBV3-1/TRBV3-2,TRBJ2-2,TGTGCCTCCAAACTAGCGGGAGGGCCCACCGGGGAGCTGTTTTTT,CASKLAGGPTGELFF
TRBD1,NA,TRBV5-8,TRBJ2-7,TGTGCCAGCACCCCGGACAGGGAGAGCAACGAGCAGTACTTC,CASTPDRESNEQYF
TRBD1,NA,TRBV6-5,TRBJ1-3,TGTGCCAGCAGGCAGACAGGGGCTGGAAACACCATATATTTT,CASRQTGAGNTIYF
NA,NA,TRBV7-2,TRBJ2-7,TGTGCCAGCAGCTTAACGGGAACAAACTACGAGCAGTACTTC,CASSLTGTNYEQYF
TRBD1,NA,TRBV23-1,TRBJ2-4,TGCGCCAGCCGGGGGGGACAGGGGACCAAAAACATTCAGTACTTC,CASRGGQGTKNIQYF
NA,NA,TRBV2,TRBJ1-3,TGTGCCAGCAGAGCGGGATCCTCTGGAAACACCATATATTTT,CASRAGSSGNTIYF
TRBD1,NA,TRBV5-8,TRBJ2-3,TGTGCCAGCAGCCTAGCCGGGACAGGGCTCACAGATACGCAGTATTTT,CASSLAGTGLTDTQYF
TRBD2,NA,TRBV18,TRBJ2-3,TGTGCCAGCTCACCACCTCCTAGCGGGGGGTACCCTAGCACAGATACGCAGTATTTT,CASSPPPSGGYPSTDTQYF
TRBD2,NA,TRBV18,TRBJ2-2,TGTGCCAGCTCACCCACGACTAGCGGGGGAGTCGCGCTGTTTTTT,CASSPTTSGGVALFF
NA,once,TRBV24-1,TRBJ2-7,TGTGCCACCAGTGACGCGACAGGCCGAACCTACGAGCAGTACTTC,CATSDATGRTYEQYF
TRBD2,NA,TRBV24-1,TRBJ2-3,TGTGCCACCCTCCGGGAGGGCTGGCGGGTGGGCCCTATGGATACGCAGTATTTT,CATLREGWRVGPMDTQYF
NA,NA,TRBV12-3/TRBV12-4,TRBJ1-2,TGTGCCAGCAGTTCAGGGTACGGCTACACCTTC,CASSSGYGYTF
NA,NA,TRBV28,TRBJ1-2,TGTGCCAGCACCCCCTCGAGGCTGCTAGGCTATGGCTACACCTTC,CASTPSRLLGYGYTF
NA,NA,TRBV2,TRBJ1-2,TGTGCCAGCGCGGTTTCCAAGCTCGGGGATTATGGCTACACCTTC,CASAVSKLGDYGYTF
NA,NA,TRBV30,TRBJ2-4,TGTGCCTGGAGTGAGGGGTCCAAAAACATTCAGTACTTC,CAWSEGSKNIQYF
TRBD1,NA,TRBV2,TRBJ2-7,TGTGCCAGCAGTGAGACCGGGACAGGGATTTACGAGCAGTACTTC,CASSETGTGIYEQYF
TRBD2,NA,TRBV4-3,TRBJ2-1,TGCGCCAGCAGCTCCCCTCCCCTAGCGGGATCGAATGAGCAGTTCTTC,CASSSPPLAGSNEQFF
NA,NA,TRBV20-1,TRBJ1-4,TGCAGTGCTAGTTCTCGGGTTGAAAAACTGTTTTTT,CSASSRVEKLFF
NA,NA,TRBV6-1,TRBJ1-5,TGTGCCAGCAGTGATGACCAGGGAAGCAATCAGCCCCAGCATTTT,CASSDDQGSNQPQHF